This section outlines one T cell receptor beta chain sequence together with its context. Its antigen is unknown. The sample is drawn from a study of Ad26.COV2.S vaccination and SARS-CoV-2 variants. The study, taken as a whole, reports: Comparable non-spike TCR breadth was observed in vaccine and placebo recipients.

The treatment is: around 19 received Ad26.COV2.S at low or high dose, single or two shots; about 5 received placebo; per-sample allocation not given. Sampling was performed 63 days after the first vaccine or placebo injection. The administered vaccine (an Ad26 vector) expressed Wuhan-strain SARS-CoV-2 spike. Trimming shortened V by 8 bases and J by 1 base, and 11 bases separated the two germline ends. This CDR3 region has 13 residues. Per germline, CDR1 LNHDA and CDR2 SQIVND (reference sequence). TCRdb keeps only in-frame clones here, not all; method: immunoSEQ multiplex PCR. The data contain about 410,000 clones, over 80% of them seen just once; the ten biggest clones take up approximately 1.6%.

The chain couples TRBV19 to TRBJ1-1; D may be TRBD1 (6 bases). The receptor was derived from a person aged 18-60 years who received the Ad26.COV2.S COVID-19 vaccine or a placebo. The starting material was peripheral blood, obtained in a trial of Ad26.COV2.S vaccine versus placebo. The CDR3 sequence: CASRRGWNTEAFF. CDR3 nucleotide sequence: TGTGCCAGTCGCAGGGGTTGGAACACTGAAGCTTTCTTT. Full variable domain (outside the CDR3, taken from reference TRBV19 and TRBJ1-1): DGGITQSPKYLFRKEGQNVTLSCEQNLNHDAMYWYRQDPGQGLRLIYYSQIVNDFQKGDIAEGYSVSREKKESFPLTVTSAQKNPTAFYLCASRRGWNTEAFFGQGTRLTVV.